The 8 T cell receptor beta chains listed next were all sequenced from one sample in a study of CXCR3-negative and CXCR3-positive naive CD8 T cells. UMI-labeled TRB cDNA libraries were prepared by 5' RACE. No DNA is given; TCRdb re-called the 5' RACE reads and lists each CDR3 protein once. The specimen's table records about 56,000 distinct CDR3 sequences. The sample comprised memory CD8+ T cells from blood. These receptors were obtained from a human donor in good health. Some clones in this sample may be carry-over from other donors' samples.

This sequence joins TRBV20-1 and TRBJ2-3. Germline-derived CDR1 and CDR2 are DFQATT and SNEGSKA (reference sequence). CDR3 length equals 15 residues. The CDR3 loop is CSASVLFGSTDTQYF.

The CDR3 region is CASSPDGTPLIEQYF. The chain is built from TRBV7-9 and TRBJ2-7; with no DNA, the TCRdb D assignment of TRBD1 cannot be verified. Germline lookup yields CDR1 SEHNR and CDR2 FQNEAQ (reference sequence). The length of the CDR3 is 15 residues.

V is TRBV29-1 and J is TRBJ2-1; lacking DNA, the TRBD2 call made by TCRdb goes unchecked. This CDR3 spans 14 amino acids. CDR1 and CDR2 from the germline V gene are SQVTM and ANQGSEA. The CDR3 loop reads CSVEPAGAYNEQFF.

The genes are TRBV11-2 and TRBJ2-1. The CDR3 consists of 14 residues. Germline-derived CDR1 and CDR2 are SGHAT and FQNNGV. The CDR3 spells CASSLSSSYNEQFF.

The CDR3 is CASRPGSYNEQFF. V gene TRBV11-2 combines with J gene TRBJ2-1. The CDR3 extends over 13 amino acids. Per the germline V gene, CDR1 is SGHAT and CDR2 is FQNNGV.

The chain employs TRBV7-9 and TRBJ2-5; the D call from TCRdb, TRBD2, cannot be confirmed without DNA. CDR1 SEHNR and CDR2 FQNEAQ come from the germline V gene (reference sequence). The CDR3 extends over 15 amino acids. CDR3 sequence reads: CASSLGLAGAETQYF.

This rearrangement joins TRBV20-1 to TRBJ2-7; with no DNA, the TCRdb D assignment of TRBD1 cannot be verified. Germline V gene sequence: CDR1 DFQATT, CDR2 SNEGSKA (reference sequence). The CDR3 is 14 residues long. This CDR3 reads CSARTGGADYEQYF.

This rearrangement joins TRBV4-3 to TRBJ2-1; TCRdb calls TRBD2, which cannot be checked without DNA. Germline V gene sequence: CDR1 LGHNA, CDR2 YSLEER. This CDR3 is 21 amino acids long. CDR3 region: CASSHTRTSGGSTRVYNEQFF.